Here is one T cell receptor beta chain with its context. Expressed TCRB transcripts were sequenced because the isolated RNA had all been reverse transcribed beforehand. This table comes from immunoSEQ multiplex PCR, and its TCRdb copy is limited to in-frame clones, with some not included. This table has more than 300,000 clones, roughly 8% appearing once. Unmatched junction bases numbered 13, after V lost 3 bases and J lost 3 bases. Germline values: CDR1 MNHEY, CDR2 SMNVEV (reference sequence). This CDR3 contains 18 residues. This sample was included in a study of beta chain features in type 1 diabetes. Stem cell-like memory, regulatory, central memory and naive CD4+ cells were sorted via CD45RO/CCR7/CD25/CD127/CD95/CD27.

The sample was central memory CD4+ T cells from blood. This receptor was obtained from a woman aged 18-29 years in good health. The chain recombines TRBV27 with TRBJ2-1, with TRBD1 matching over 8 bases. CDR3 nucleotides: TGTGCCAGCAGTTTCCCGTCCCCACAGGGGGGCCGCTACAATGAGCAGTTCTTC. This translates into CASSFPSPQGGRYNEQFF.